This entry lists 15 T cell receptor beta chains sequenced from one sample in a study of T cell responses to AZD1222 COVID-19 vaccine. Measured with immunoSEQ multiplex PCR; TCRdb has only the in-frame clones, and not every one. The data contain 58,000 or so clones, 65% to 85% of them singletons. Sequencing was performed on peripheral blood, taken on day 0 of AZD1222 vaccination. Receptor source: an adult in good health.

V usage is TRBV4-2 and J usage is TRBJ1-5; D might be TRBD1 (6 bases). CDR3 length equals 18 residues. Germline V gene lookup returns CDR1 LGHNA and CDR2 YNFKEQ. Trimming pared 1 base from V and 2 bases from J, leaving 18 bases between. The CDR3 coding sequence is TGTGCCAGCAGCCAAGGCATGGCACAGGGCCGAGGCAATCAGCCCCAGCATTTT. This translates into CASSQGMAQGRGNQPQHF.

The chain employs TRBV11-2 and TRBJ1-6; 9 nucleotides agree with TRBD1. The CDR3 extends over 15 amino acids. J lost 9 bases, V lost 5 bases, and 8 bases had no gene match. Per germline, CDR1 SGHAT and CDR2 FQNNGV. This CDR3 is CASSRQPTGGSPLHF. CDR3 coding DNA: TGTGCCAGCAGCCGACAACCGACAGGGGGTTCACCCCTCCACTTT.

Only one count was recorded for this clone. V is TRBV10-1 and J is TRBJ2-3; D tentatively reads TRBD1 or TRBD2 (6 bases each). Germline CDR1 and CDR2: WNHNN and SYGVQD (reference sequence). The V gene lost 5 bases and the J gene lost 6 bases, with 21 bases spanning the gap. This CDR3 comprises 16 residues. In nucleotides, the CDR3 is TGCGCCAGCAGTTCCCACAGGGCGGGGTCGACGGATACGCAGTATTTT. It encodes CASSSHRAGSTDTQYF.

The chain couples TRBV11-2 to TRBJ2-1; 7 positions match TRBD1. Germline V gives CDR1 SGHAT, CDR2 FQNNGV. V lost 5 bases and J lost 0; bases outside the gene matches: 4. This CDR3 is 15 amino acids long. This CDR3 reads CASSPDRASYNEQFF. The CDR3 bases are TGTGCCAGCAGCCCTGACAGGGCCTCCTACAATGAGCAGTTCTTC.

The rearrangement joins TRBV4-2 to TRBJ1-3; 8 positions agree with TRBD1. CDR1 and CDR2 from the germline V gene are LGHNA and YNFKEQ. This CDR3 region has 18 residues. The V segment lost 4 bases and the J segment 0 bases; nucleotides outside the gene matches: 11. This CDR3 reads CASSPGHRTGSSGNTIYF. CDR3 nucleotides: TGTGCCAGCAGCCCTGGTCATAGGACAGGGTCCTCTGGAAACACCATATATTTT.

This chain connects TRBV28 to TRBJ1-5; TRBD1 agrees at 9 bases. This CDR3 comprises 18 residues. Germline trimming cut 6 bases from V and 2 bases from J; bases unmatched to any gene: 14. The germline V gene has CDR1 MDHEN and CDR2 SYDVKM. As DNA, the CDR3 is TGTGCCAGCAGCTCCGGGACAGGGTCGTTCTATGGCAATCAGCCCCAGCATTTT. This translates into CASSSGTGSFYGNQPQHF.

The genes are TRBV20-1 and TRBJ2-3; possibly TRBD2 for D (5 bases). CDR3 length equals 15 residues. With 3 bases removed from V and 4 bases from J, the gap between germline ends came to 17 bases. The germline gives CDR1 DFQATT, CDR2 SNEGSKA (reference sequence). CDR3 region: CSASGSGGSADTQYF. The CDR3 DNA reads TGCAGTGCTAGTGGGAGTGGTGGTAGTGCAGATACGCAGTATTTT.

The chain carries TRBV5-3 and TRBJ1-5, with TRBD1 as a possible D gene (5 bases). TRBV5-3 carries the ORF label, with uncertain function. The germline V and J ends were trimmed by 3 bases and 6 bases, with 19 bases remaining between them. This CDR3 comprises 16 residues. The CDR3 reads CARSSLTVGVGQPQHF. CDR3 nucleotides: TGTGCCAGAAGCTCCCTCACGGTAGGGGTCGGTCAGCCCCAGCATTTT.

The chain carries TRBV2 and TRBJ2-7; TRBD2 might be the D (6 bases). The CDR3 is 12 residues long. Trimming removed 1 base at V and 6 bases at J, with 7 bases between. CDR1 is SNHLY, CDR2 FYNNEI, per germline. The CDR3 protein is CASSEGTIEQYF. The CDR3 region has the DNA TGTGCCAGCAGTGAAGGGACTATCGAGCAGTACTTC.

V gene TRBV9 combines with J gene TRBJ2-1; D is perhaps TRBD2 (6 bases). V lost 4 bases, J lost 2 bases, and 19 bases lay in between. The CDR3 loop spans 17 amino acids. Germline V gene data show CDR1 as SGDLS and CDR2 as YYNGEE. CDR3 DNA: TGTGCCAGCAGCTTCGGGACTCGCCCGTCGGCCTACAATGAGCAGTTCTTC. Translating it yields CASSFGTRPSAYNEQFF.

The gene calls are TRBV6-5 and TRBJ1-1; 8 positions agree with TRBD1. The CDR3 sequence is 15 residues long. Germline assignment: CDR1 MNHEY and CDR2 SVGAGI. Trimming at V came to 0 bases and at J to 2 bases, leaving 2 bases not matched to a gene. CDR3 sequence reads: CASSYSTGVNTEAFF. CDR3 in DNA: TGTGCCAGCAGTTACTCGACAGGGGTAAACACTGAAGCTTTCTTT.

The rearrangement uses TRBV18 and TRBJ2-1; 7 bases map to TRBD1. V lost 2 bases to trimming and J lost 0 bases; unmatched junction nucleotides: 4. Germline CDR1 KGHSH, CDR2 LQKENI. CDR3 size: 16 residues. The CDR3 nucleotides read TGTGCCAGCTCACCAGCGACAGGGAGCTCCTACAATGAGCAGTTCTTC. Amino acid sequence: CASSPATGSSYNEQFF.

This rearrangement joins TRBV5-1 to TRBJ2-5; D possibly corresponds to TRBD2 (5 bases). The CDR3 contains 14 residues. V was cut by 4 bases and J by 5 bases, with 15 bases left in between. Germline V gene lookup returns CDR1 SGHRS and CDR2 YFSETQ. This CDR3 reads CASSVGSSGETQYF. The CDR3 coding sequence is TGCGCCAGCAGCGTCGGGTCCTCGGGGGAGACCCAGTACTTC.

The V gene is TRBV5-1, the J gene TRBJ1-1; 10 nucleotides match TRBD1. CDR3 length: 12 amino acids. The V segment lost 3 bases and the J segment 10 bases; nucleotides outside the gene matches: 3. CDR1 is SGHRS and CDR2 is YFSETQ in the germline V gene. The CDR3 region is CASSWGQGRAFF. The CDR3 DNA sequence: TGCGCCAGCAGCTGGGGACAGGGGAGAGCTTTCTTT.

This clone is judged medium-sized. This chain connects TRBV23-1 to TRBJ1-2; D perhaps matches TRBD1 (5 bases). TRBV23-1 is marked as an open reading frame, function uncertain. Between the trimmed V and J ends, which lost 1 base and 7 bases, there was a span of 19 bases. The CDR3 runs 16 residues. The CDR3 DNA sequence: TGCGCCAGCAGTCAATTCAATGGTAGGAGGGGCTGTGGCTACACCTTC. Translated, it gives CASSQFNGRRGCGYTF.